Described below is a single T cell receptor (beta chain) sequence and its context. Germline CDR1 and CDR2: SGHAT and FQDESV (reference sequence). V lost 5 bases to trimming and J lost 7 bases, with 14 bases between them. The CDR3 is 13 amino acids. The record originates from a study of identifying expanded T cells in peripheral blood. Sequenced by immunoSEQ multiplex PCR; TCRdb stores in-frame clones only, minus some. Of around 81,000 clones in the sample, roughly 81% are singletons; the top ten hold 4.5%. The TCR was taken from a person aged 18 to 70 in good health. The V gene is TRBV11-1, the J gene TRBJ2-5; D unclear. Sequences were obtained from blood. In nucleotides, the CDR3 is TGTGCCAGCAGCCCAGCCTCGTGGGTGACCCAGTACTTC. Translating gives CASSPASWVTQYF.